This T cell receptor beta chain appears in the sequencing data of a study of blood T cell repertoires in COVID-19. The overall study: Material from acute and convalescent COVID-19 was sourced from the United States, Italy and Spain. The analysed material was cDNA or gDNA that came from T cells, B-cell-depleted T cells, or PBMCs.

Trimming shortened V by 2 bases and J by 3 bases, and 4 bases separated the two germline ends. CDR1 MNHEY and CDR2 SMNVEV come from the germline V gene (reference sequence). This CDR3 is 13 amino acids long. Cohorts were assigned according to the clinical history that participants reported. How the authors handled the data: Reference gene primer amplification gave estimated nucleated cell counts. TCRdb keeps only in-frame clones here, not all; method: immunoSEQ multiplex PCR. Clone size and the V and J calls come from that table; the DNA yielded D and trimming. The sample holds roughly 400,000 clones, over 75% seen once. A single count supports this clone.

This sequence joins TRBV27 and TRBJ2-2; D ambiguous. The sample consisted of PBMCs or T cells enriched from blood (not recorded which). The source is a woman younger than 30 who had been exposed to COVID-19. The chain's CDR3 is CASSLRDTGELFF. CDR3 DNA: TGTGCCAGCAGTTTACGGGACACCGGGGAGCTGTTTTTT.